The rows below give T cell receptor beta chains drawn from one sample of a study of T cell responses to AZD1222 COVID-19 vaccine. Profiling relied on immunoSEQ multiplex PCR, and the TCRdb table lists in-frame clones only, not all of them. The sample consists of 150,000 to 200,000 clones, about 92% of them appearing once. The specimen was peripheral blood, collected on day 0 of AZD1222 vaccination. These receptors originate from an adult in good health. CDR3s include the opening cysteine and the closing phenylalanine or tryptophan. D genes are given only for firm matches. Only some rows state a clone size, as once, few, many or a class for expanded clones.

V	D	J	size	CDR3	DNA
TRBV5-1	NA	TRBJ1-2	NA	CASSEGDLKVYGYTF	TGCGCCAGCAGCGAAGGAGACCTGAAGGTCTATGGCTACACCTTC
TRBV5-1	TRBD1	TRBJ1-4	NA	CASSPAGDRGEKLFF	TGCGCCAGCAGCCCCGCGGGGGACAGGGGTGAAAAACTGTTTTTT
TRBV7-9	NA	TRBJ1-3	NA	CASTPFEGGNTIYF	TGTGCCAGCACCCCTTTCGAAGGGGGAAACACCATATATTTT
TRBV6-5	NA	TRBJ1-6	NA	CASSYSGQGLEFTLHF	TGTGCCAGCAGTTACTCGGGGCAGGGACTAGAATTCACCCTCCACTTT
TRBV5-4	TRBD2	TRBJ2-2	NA	CASSTPGLAGTGELFF	TGTGCCAGCAGCACGCCGGGACTAGCGGGGACCGGGGAGCTGTTTTTT
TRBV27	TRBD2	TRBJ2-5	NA	CASSPRLAGRQETQYF	TGTGCCAGCAGCCCTAGACTAGCGGGCCGACAAGAGACCCAGTACTTC
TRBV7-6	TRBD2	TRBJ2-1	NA	CASSPGLAGGGNEQFF	TGTGCCAGCAGCCCAGGACTAGCGGGAGGAGGTAATGAGCAGTTCTTC
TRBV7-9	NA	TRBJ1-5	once	CASSSTGDSNQPQHF	TGTGCCAGCAGCTCGACGGGGGATAGCAATCAGCCCCAGCATTTT
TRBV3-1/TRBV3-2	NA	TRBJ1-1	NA	CASSQVGSDTEAFF	TGTGCCAGCAGCCAAGTTGGGAGCGACACTGAAGCTTTCTTT
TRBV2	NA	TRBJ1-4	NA	CASRAQPEKLFF	TGTGCCAGCAGGGCACAACCTGAAAAACTGTTTTTT
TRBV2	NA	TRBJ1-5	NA	CASRELSGQPQHF	TGTGCCAGCAGAGAGCTGTCCGGCCAGCCCCAGCATTTT
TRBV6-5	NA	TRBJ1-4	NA	CASSADRYNEKLFF	TGTGCCAGCAGCGCCGACAGATATAATGAAAAACTGTTTTTT
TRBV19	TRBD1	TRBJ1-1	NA	CASSMGTGPNTEAFF	TGTGCCAGTAGTATGGGGACAGGACCAAACACTGAAGCTTTCTTT
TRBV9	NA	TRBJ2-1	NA	CASSPLGGGEQFF	TGTGCCAGCAGCCCACTGGGAGGGGGGGAGCAGTTCTTC
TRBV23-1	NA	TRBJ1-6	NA	CASSHPLWDSPLHF	TGCGCCAGCAGTCATCCCCTTTGGGATTCACCCCTCCACTTT
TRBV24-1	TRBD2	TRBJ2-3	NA	CATLTPGGADTQYF	TGTGCCACCCTGACCCCGGGAGGTGCAGATACGCAGTATTTT
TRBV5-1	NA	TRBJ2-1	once	CASSSRLQGVGQFF	TGCGCCAGCAGCTCACGATTACAGGGAGTTGGGCAGTTCTTC
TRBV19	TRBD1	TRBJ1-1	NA	CASSIRRGRLDTEAFF	TGTGCCAGTAGTATAAGGAGGGGGCGCTTGGACACTGAAGCTTTCTTT
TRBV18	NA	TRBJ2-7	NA	CASSPLGVAGFEQYF	TGTGCCAGCTCCCCCTTGGGGGTGGCGGGTTTCGAGCAGTACTTC
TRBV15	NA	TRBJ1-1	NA	CATSRPGTANTEAFF	TGTGCCACCAGCAGACCCGGGACGGCGAACACTGAAGCTTTCTTT
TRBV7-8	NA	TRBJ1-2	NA	CASSFSVSNYGYTF	TGTGCCAGCAGCTTTTCGGTTAGCAACTATGGCTACACCTTC
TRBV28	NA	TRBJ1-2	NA	CASSSGTAYGYTF	TGTGCCAGCAGTTCAGGGACTGCGTATGGCTACACCTTC
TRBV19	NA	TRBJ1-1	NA	CASRAGAVNTEAFF	TGTGCCAGTAGAGCAGGGGCCGTAAACACTGAAGCTTTCTTT
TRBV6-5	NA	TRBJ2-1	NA	CASSYSDRLFF	TGTGCCAGCAGTTACTCAGACAGGCTGTTCTTC
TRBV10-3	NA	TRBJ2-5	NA	CAISEGARGLEEETQYF	TGTGCCATCAGTGAGGGGGCCCGGGGATTAGAAGAAGAGACCCAGTACTTC
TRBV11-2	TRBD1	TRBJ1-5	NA	CASSKTGFNQPQHF	TGTGCCAGCAGTAAGACAGGGTTCAATCAGCCCCAGCATTTT
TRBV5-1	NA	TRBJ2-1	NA	CASSLFISSYNEQFF	TGCGCCAGCAGCTTGTTCATAAGCTCCTACAATGAGCAGTTCTTC
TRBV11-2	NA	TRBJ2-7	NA	CASSLTETLTYEQYF	TGTGCCAGCAGCTTAACCGAGACCCTTACCTACGAGCAGTACTTC
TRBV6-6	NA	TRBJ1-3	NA	CASSGGDSSGNTIYF	TGTGCCAGCAGTGGGGGGGATTCCTCTGGAAACACCATATATTTT
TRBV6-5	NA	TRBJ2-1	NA	CASSYSSNEQFF	TGTGCCAGCAGTTACAGTAGTAATGAGCAGTTCTTC
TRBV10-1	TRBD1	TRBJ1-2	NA	CASSGRGQGAGYTF	TGCGCCAGCTCCGGGCGCGGACAGGGGGCAGGCTACACCTTC
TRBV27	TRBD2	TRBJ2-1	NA	CASRKRGGANNEQFF	TGTGCCAGCAGGAAACGGGGGGGCGCGAACAATGAGCAGTTCTTC
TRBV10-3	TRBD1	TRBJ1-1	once	CAIGRQGLQPNTEAFF	TGTGCCATCGGGCGACAGGGGCTTCAGCCGAACACTGAAGCTTTCTTT
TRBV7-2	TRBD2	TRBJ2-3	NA	CASSLGRRRGGYTDTQYF	TGTGCCAGCAGCTTAGGTCGTCGGCGGGGGGGATACACAGATACGCAGTATTTT
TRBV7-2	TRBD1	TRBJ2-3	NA	CASSLMQGATDTQYF	TGTGCCAGCAGCTTAATGCAGGGGGCCACAGATACGCAGTATTTT
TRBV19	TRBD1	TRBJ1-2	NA	CASSIEQGLRGYTF	TGTGCCAGTAGTATCGAACAGGGGCTACGAGGCTACACCTTC
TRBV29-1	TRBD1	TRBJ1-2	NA	CSVLRQGRVSGYTF	TGCAGCGTCCTACGACAGGGAAGAGTAAGTGGCTACACCTTC
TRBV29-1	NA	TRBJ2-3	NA	CSSGQLHSTDTQYF	TGCAGCTCAGGACAGCTACATAGCACAGATACGCAGTATTTT
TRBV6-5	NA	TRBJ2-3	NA	CASAPFPDTQYF	TGTGCCAGTGCCCCCTTTCCAGATACGCAGTATTTT
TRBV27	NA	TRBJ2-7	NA	CASSNIGDEQYF	TGTGCCAGCAGCAATATCGGAGACGAGCAGTACTTC
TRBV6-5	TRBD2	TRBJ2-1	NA	CASSYGTSAINNEQFF	TGTGCCAGCAGTTACGGGACTAGCGCCATAAACAATGAGCAGTTCTTC
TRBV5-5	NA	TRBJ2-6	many	CASSLAGGSGANVLTF	TGTGCCAGCAGCTTGGCCGGAGGGTCTGGGGCCAACGTCCTGACTTTC
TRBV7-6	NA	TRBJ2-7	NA	CASSLLGLEQYF	TGTGCCAGCAGCTTACTGGGATTAGAGCAGTACTTC